This T cell receptor beta chain appears in the sequencing data of a study of early T cells in non-severe SARS-CoV-2 infection. Broader study findings: VDJdb-based annotation leaned toward anti-spike CD8 responses and missed private and CD4 specificities.

Germline values: CDR1 LGHNA, CDR2 YSLEER. This CDR3 comprises 15 residues. J lost 1 base, V lost 3 bases, and 4 bases had no gene match. This clonotype was recorded many times. Its antigen is not identified. In the library, individual cDNA molecules carried attached unique molecular identifiers. TCRdb reprocessed the 5' RACE reads via MiXCR and lists one record per CDR3 protein. The table shows approximately 20,000 distinct CDR3 sequences, with 4.2% occurring only once. The specimen sequenced was whole blood. The clonotype comes from an adult who was a healthcare worker with PCR-confirmed SARS-CoV-2 infection or an uninfected control (not recorded which). The chain combines TRBV4-3 with TRBJ2-7, with TRBD1 matching over 9 bases. The CDR3 DNA sequence: TGCGCCAGCAGCCAGGGAGGACAGGGGTCCTACGAGCAGTACTTC. This sequence encodes CASSQGGQGSYEQYF.